The 10 T cell receptor beta chains listed next were all sequenced from one sample in a study of shared clonotypes between healthy human individuals. Measured with immunoSEQ multiplex PCR; TCRdb has only the in-frame clones, and not every one. The sample lists 2,100,000 or so clones; approximately 94% were seen once. Sequenced: naive CD4+ T cells sorted from blood. As to subset: CD45RA+ positively selected. The receptors shown here come from a man between 18 and 29 years old in good health.

V and J are TRBV6-6 and TRBJ1-1; TRBD1 matches at 7 bases. With 8 bases clipped from V and 4 bases from J, the junction kept 10 bases outside the gene matches. Germline-derived CDR1 and CDR2 are MNHNY and SVGAGI (reference sequence). This CDR3 is built from 14 residues. The CDR3 nucleotides read TGTGCCAGCGAGTTAGAGGGGGCTATCACTGAAGCTTTCTTT. Its translation is CASELEGAITEAFF.

The chain combines TRBV29-1 with TRBJ2-2; possible D gene TRBD2, 6 bases. V lost 4 bases and J lost 2, with 26 bases in between. The length of the CDR3 is 19 residues. CDR1 is SQVTM and CDR2 is ANQGSEA in the germline V gene. CDR3: CSVAAGLFSLSPNTGELFF. The CDR3 DNA sequence: TGCAGCGTTGCTGCGGGGCTATTCTCCCTCTCCCCTAACACCGGGGAGCTGTTTTTT.

This chain uses TRBV18 with TRBJ2-2, with TRBD1 matching 8 bases. CDR1 and CDR2 from the germline V gene are KGHSH and LQKENI. With V trimmed by 10 bases and J by 0 bases, 4 bases remained unmatched. CDR3 size: 14 residues. CDR3 residues: CATPGQANTGELFF. CDR3 DNA sequence: TGTGCCACCCCGGGACAGGCGAACACCGGGGAGCTGTTTTTT.

This sequence joins TRBV11-2 and TRBJ1-2; maybe TRBD1 (5 bases). CDR1 and CDR2 (germline): SGHAT, FQNNGV. The CDR3 has 15 residues. V was trimmed by 2 bases and J by 7 bases, leaving 17 bases between them. The CDR3: CASSLSFGGPGGYTF. The DNA of the CDR3 is TGTGCCAGCAGCTTATCCTTTGGGGGTCCGGGTGGCTACACCTTC.

This clone was seen a few times. The V gene is TRBV11-2, the J gene TRBJ1-5, with D possibly matching TRBD1 (5 bases). Germline CDR1 and CDR2: SGHAT and FQNNGV. The CDR3 is 15 residues long. V gave up 5 bases and J gave up 3 bases, with 14 bases separating them. The CDR3 loop is CASSAGTVLNQPQHF. The DNA of the CDR3 is TGTGCCAGCAGCGCCGGGACGGTGCTCAATCAGCCCCAGCATTTT.

As for this clone: The same CDR3 arises from other DNA sequences in this sample as well. This chain uses TRBV15 with TRBJ2-7, with a possible D match to TRBD2 (5 bases). The CDR3 runs to 14 residues. The V and J ends lost 0 bases and 2 bases respectively, with 8 bases between them. Per the germline V gene, CDR1 is LNHNV and CDR2 is YYDKDF (reference sequence). The CDR3 loop is CATSRDRGTYEQYF. The CDR3 DNA reads as TGTGCCACCAGCAGAGACCGGGGAACCTACGAGCAGTACTTC.

CDR3 in DNA: TGTGCCAGCAGCTTAGCGAGCGCCTGGAATGAGCAGTTCTTC. It codes for CASSLASAWNEQFF. This chain links TRBV7-2 with TRBJ2-1; D uncertain. CDR1 is SGHTA and CDR2 is FQGNSA in the germline V gene. CDR3 length: 14 amino acids. V was trimmed by 0 bases and J by 7 bases, leaving 10 bases between them.

The rearrangement joins TRBV6-1 to TRBJ1-3; the D is unclear. Trimming pared 7 bases from V and 2 bases from J, leaving 9 bases between. The CDR3 runs 13 residues. Germline CDR1 MNHNS, CDR2 SASEGT. The CDR3 reads CASIVDAGNTIYF. Written as DNA, the CDR3 is TGTGCCAGCATAGTGGACGCTGGAAACACCATATATTTT.

This CDR3 is CASSQQGASQPQHF. DNA of the CDR3: TGTGCCAGCAGTCAGCAGGGGGCGAGTCAGCCCCAGCATTTT. The rearrangement joins TRBV27 to TRBJ1-5; TRBD1 matches at 8 bases. The trim removed 5 bases at V and 6 bases at J, leaving 6 bases unmatched. The CDR3 is 14 residues long. Germline values: CDR1 MNHEY, CDR2 SMNVEV (reference sequence).

The chain is built from TRBV2 and TRBJ2-3; D is undetermined. This CDR3 is 15 amino acids long. The germline V gene has CDR1 SNHLY and CDR2 FYNNEI. V was shortened by 1 base and J by 0 bases, with 8 bases between the two germline ends. The CDR3 nucleotides are TGTGCCAGCAGTGAAGGACCGCCAAGCACAGATACGCAGTATTTT. This codes for CASSEGPPSTDTQYF. Based on the CDR3 plus reference TRBV2 and TRBJ2-3, the full variable domain is EPEVTQTPSHQVTQMGQEVILRCVPISNHLYFYWYRQILGQKVEFLVSFYNNEISEKSEIFDDQFSVERPDGSNFTLKIRSTKLEDSAMYFCASSEGPPSTDTQYFGPGTRLTVL.